The entry below gives a single T cell receptor (beta chain) sequence along with its context. Its target is not known. The data were taken from a study of cytomegalovirus exposure and HLA in healthy donors. In the study overall: In a later analysis, the 90 to 150 validation repertoires were reported to have used the same platform as the roughly 610 first-cohort repertoires.

The donors were members of the validation cohort comprising some 130 subjects, separate from the roughly 600-subject first cohort. Findings and caveats of the study: A few chains tied to CMV proved CMV antigen-specific in vitro. Within the 120 or so validation repertoires, first-cohort TCR clusters tended to co-occur, according to a later analysis.

Germline trimming cut 5 bases from V and 8 bases from J; bases unmatched to any gene: 11. The CDR3 sequence is 17 residues long. The V gene's germline CDR1 is SGHTA and CDR2 FQGNSA. Clones were read by immunoSEQ multiplex PCR, and TCRdb kept only the in-frame ones, dropping some. The sample yields approximately 60,000 clones, around 92% seen once. Source material: PBMCs. This sequence was found in a woman aged 18-35 years in good health and CMV-seronegative. The chain links TRBV7-2 to TRBJ2-1; 14 bases are a match to TRBD2. Here the CDR3 reads CASSAPGLAGVGYEQFF. The CDR3 DNA follows: TGTGCCAGCAGCGCGCCGGGACTAGCGGGAGTGGGCTATGAGCAGTTCTTC. The full variable domain, completed using reference TRBV7-2 and TRBJ2-1, is GAGVSQSPSNKVTEKGKDVELRCDPISGHTALYWYRQSLGQGLEFLIYFQGNSAPDKSGLPSDRFSAERTGGSVSTLTIQRTQQEDSAVYLCASSAPGLAGVGYEQFFGPGTRLTVL.